This TCR beta chain was identified in a study of T cells after yellow fever vaccination (dated by TCRdb to between 2018 and 2021). In the study overall: The SMART-Seq v4 Ultra Low Input RNA kit was used to prepare libraries from fractions with low cell numbers. To track T-cell clones before and after primary and booster YFV17D yellow fever vaccination, bulk TCR alpha and beta repertoires were sequenced longitudinally. Blood was drawn at multiple timepoints before and after primary and secondary immunization, with bulk PBMC replicates and cell subsets isolated. Two healthy male donors, one aged 18 to 30 and one aged 30 to 40 years, were included in the cohort.

The treatment or condition label for this specimen denotes: live attenuated yellow fever vaccine strain. PBMCs were isolated from peripheral blood using a standard Ficoll-Paque protocol. Dynabeads CD4 and CD8 positive selection kits were used to isolate CD4 and CD8 T-cell fractions. RNA was extracted with TriZol from bulk PBMCs, CD4 and CD8 fractions, and dextramer-positive and dextramer-negative fractions. The listed sequencing device is Illumina NovaSeq 6000. TCR cDNA was synthesized by 5'RACE template switching, through which a universal primer site and unique molecular identifiers were introduced. Priming of cDNA synthesis was performed from both the TCR alpha and TCR beta constant segments. Library amplification involved two PCR steps, and the second step added sample barcodes and sequencing adapters. Sequencing of the libraries was done on either Illumina HiSeq 2500 (2x100 bp) or NovaSeq (2x150 bp). From the authors' description of their analysis: MIGEC was used to demultiplex reads and collapse the reads into UMI consensus sequences, and MiXCR was used for V(D)J alignment. Using edgeR on replicate PBMC samples, clonotypes were called vaccine-responding if FDR was below 0.01 and the log2 fold change was above 5 up to day 15. Each bulk clonotype received a CD4 or CD8 identity based on whether the sequenced CD4 or CD8 repertoire contained that clonotype at higher abundance. The public reads were reprocessed in TCRdb via fastp at Q25 and MiXCR, keeping in-frame beta chains. Each entry merges the rows of one CDR3 protein and shows their most common DNA and genes. TCRdb, rather than the study authors, made the V and J calls. This sample holds 300,000 to 400,000 distinct CDR3 sequences; about 12% were observed only once. The ten largest clones represent roughly 3% of the sample.

Overall study outcomes, separate from this receptor: After the booster, most of the clones that had expanded following primary vaccination were detected again (around 95% of CD4 and around nine tenths of CD8), which suggests that memory was broadly maintained. The study included only two donors, which limits how far the findings can be generalized. The secondary T-cell response was found to be weaker but faster than the primary response, with a peak reached on day 5 rather than on day 15. A small share of clonotypes was detected in both CD4 and CD8 compartments, with the overlap likely arising from convergent recombination. Computational filtering was needed because FACS-sorted repertoires could contain abundant contaminating clonotypes from the bulk population.

This clonotype was detected a few times. The target of this receptor is not known. One base away there is no much larger clone; base qualities are not given. The source material was CD4+ T cells sorted from PBMCs, sampled 15 days after the yellow fever booster vaccination. The clonotype originates from a young man who received the YFV17D yellow fever vaccine.

The CDR3: CASSLVGSGGYDTQYF. The nucleotide sequence reads TGTGCCAGCAGCTTAGTAGGTAGCGGGGGGTACGATACGCAGTATTTT. The rearrangement joined TRBV11-2 to TRBJ2-3, and TRBD2 matches 10 of the central bases. Trimming removed 1 base from V and 6 bases from J; the gene matches leave 7 bases unexplained. As encoded in the germline V gene, CDR1 is SGHAT while CDR2 is FQNNGV. The CDR3, cysteine through phenylalanine, is 16 amino acids long. The sequence is cut down to CDR3 DNA, 48 bases in frame from base 1.